A selection of T cell receptor beta chains follows, all from one sample in a study of blood T cell repertoires in COVID-19. Assay used: immunoSEQ multiplex PCR; TCRdb lists only in-frame clones, some missing. Here the sample spans more than 30,000 clones, approximately 80% being singletons. Sequencing was carried out using peripheral blood. Every receptor here comes from a woman in her sixties or seventies with acute or convalescent COVID-19. Each CDR3 is given with its conserved first and last residue. The D gene is left open where the match is weak. Clone size is not always given. Where it is, it says once, few, many or a class for expanded clones.

cdr3_length	clone_size	j_call	d_call	v_call	cdr3_aa	cdr3_nt
15	NA	TRBJ2-7	TRBD2	TRBV7-9	CASSPRTSGPYEQYF	TGTGCCAGCAGCCCCAGGACTAGCGGGCCCTACGAGCAGTACTTC
13	NA	TRBJ2-5	NA	TRBV12-5	CASATRGTETQYF	TGTGCTAGCGCCACTAGGGGGACGGAGACCCAGTACTTC
16	NA	TRBJ2-5	TRBD2	TRBV6-5	CASSYSVFRGGETQYF	TGTGCCAGCAGTTACTCGGTGTTTCGGGGGGGAGAGACCCAGTACTTC
17	NA	TRBJ2-5	TRBD2	TRBV27	CASRKTSGGAILETQYF	TGTGCCAGCAGAAAAACTAGCGGGGGGGCAATCTTAGAGACCCAGTACTTC
18	NA	TRBJ2-1	TRBD2	TRBV7-2	CASSLMWGGLAGVNEQFF	TGTGCCAGCAGCTTAATGTGGGGGGGACTAGCGGGAGTCAATGAGCAGTTCTTC
13	NA	TRBJ1-2	NA	TRBV3-1/TRBV3-2	CASSQTGMDGYTF	TGTGCCAGCAGCCAGACGGGGATGGACGGCTACACCTTC
13	NA	TRBJ1-2	TRBD1	TRBV7-9	CASSEGAGGGYTF	TGTGCCAGCAGCGAGGGGGCTGGAGGCGGCTACACCTTC
15	NA	TRBJ2-1	TRBD1	TRBV7-2	CASSPGQVSYNEQFF	TGTGCCAGCAGCCCGGGACAGGTATCCTACAATGAGCAGTTCTTC
16	NA	TRBJ1-2	TRBD1	TRBV27	CASSIRRDRHIYGYTF	TGTGCCAGCAGTATAAGAAGGGACAGGCACATCTATGGCTACACCTTC
15	NA	TRBJ2-5	TRBD1	TRBV28	CASSPHLGTEETQYF	TGTGCCAGCAGTCCCCACCTAGGGACAGAAGAGACCCAGTACTTC
17	NA	TRBJ2-2	NA	TRBV28	CASSLPRTGLNTGELFF	TGTGCCAGCAGTTTACCCCGGACAGGACTAAACACCGGGGAGCTGTTTTTT
13	NA	TRBJ2-7	TRBD2	TRBV7-9	CASSLAGGHEQYF	TGTGCCAGCAGCTTAGCGGGAGGGCACGAGCAGTACTTC
13	NA	TRBJ2-7	NA	TRBV12-3/TRBV12-4	CASRSGDGAEQYF	TGTGCCAGCAGATCAGGGGACGGGGCCGAGCAGTACTTC
11	NA	TRBJ2-7	NA	TRBV27	CASSRANEQYF	TGTGCCAGCAGTCGAGCGAACGAGCAGTACTTC
13	once	TRBJ2-5	TRBD2	TRBV7-9	CASRTSGQETQYF	TGTGCCAGCCGAACTAGCGGCCAAGAGACCCAGTACTTC
15	NA	TRBJ2-7	TRBD2	TRBV11-2	CASSLMGGGAREQYF	TGTGCCAGCAGCTTGATGGGCGGGGGGGCAAGAGAGCAGTACTTC
17	once	TRBJ1-4	TRBD1	TRBV28	CASSPAKLGTGIKKLFF	TGTGCCAGCAGTCCCGCGAAACTCGGGACAGGGATTAAAAAACTGTTTTTT
12	once	TRBJ1-2	NA	TRBV10-2	CASSDDFYGYTF	TGCGCCAGCAGTGACGACTTCTATGGCTACACCTTC
16	once	TRBJ2-1	TRBD2	TRBV11-3	CASSLEGGLPYNEQFF	TGTGCCAGCAGCTTAGAGGGAGGGCTTCCATACAATGAGCAGTTCTTC
13	NA	TRBJ2-7	NA	TRBV29-1	CSSPRGRTYEQYF	TGCAGCTCCCCGCGGGGCAGGACTTACGAGCAGTACTTC
14	NA	TRBJ2-7	TRBD2	TRBV13	CASSLWLAAYEQYF	TGTGCCAGCAGCTTATGGCTAGCGGCCTACGAGCAGTACTTC
15	NA	TRBJ1-5	NA	TRBV6-5	CASRPGGAGNQPQHF	TGTGCCAGCAGACCCGGGGGGGCGGGCAATCAGCCCCAGCATTTT
15	NA	TRBJ2-1	TRBD2	TRBV5-1	CASSPGTSGTNEQFF	TGCGCCAGCAGCCCCGGGACTAGCGGAACCAATGAGCAGTTCTTC
15	few	TRBJ1-2	TRBD1	TRBV27	CASSLGQGRKDGYTF	TGTGCCAGCAGCCTGGGACAGGGAAGGAAGGATGGCTACACCTTC
16	NA	TRBJ2-7	NA	TRBV6-5	CASSYSRSPSFYEQYF	TGTGCCAGCAGTTACTCGAGGAGCCCTTCCTTCTACGAGCAGTACTTC
15	NA	TRBJ1-4	TRBD1	TRBV19	CASSGTGGLVEKLFF	TGTGCCAGTAGTGGAACAGGGGGTTTGGTTGAAAAACTGTTTTTT
15	NA	TRBJ1-1	TRBD1	TRBV19	CASSWGPRGTAEAFF	TGTGCCAGTAGTTGGGGGCCAAGAGGGACAGCCGAAGCTTTCTTT
16	NA	TRBJ2-3	TRBD1	TRBV6-4	CASSELPGQTHDTQYF	TGTGCCAGCAGTGAGCTTCCGGGACAGACCCATGATACGCAGTATTTT
16	NA	TRBJ2-5	TRBD2	TRBV5-1	CASSLFPSGLQETQYF	TGCGCCAGCAGCTTGTTCCCTAGCGGTTTGCAAGAGACCCAGTACTTC
15	NA	TRBJ2-2	TRBD1	TRBV5-1	CASKKTGVYTGELFF	TGCGCCAGCAAAAAAACAGGGGTCTACACCGGGGAGCTGTTTTTT
13	few	TRBJ2-7	NA	TRBV5-4	CASSPDYSYEQYF	TGTGCCAGCAGCCCCGACTATTCCTACGAGCAGTACTTC
15	NA	TRBJ2-7	TRBD2	TRBV3-1/TRBV3-2	CASSPRQAGNYEQYF	TGTGCCAGCAGCCCCCGCCAAGCGGGAAACTACGAGCAGTACTTC
12	few	TRBJ1-2	NA	TRBV25-1	CASSEWPYGYTF	TGTGCCAGCAGTGAATGGCCCTATGGCTACACCTTC
16	NA	TRBJ1-6	NA	TRBV9	CASSAREVSYNSPLHF	TGTGCCAGCAGCGCCCGGGAGGTATCCTATAATTCACCCCTCCACTTT
19	NA	TRBJ2-6	NA	TRBV2	CASSDPGNWGISGANVLTF	TGTGCCAGCAGTGATCCAGGCAACTGGGGCATCTCTGGGGCCAACGTCCTGACTTTC
17	NA	TRBJ2-7	TRBD2	TRBV28	CASSSGGAGGKSYEQYF	TGTGCCAGCAGTTCCGGCGGAGCGGGGGGTAAATCCTACGAGCAGTACTTC
15	NA	TRBJ2-5	TRBD1	TRBV2	CASSSGTGFQETQYF	TGTGCCAGCAGTAGCGGGACAGGGTTCCAAGAGACCCAGTACTTC
18	NA	TRBJ2-3	TRBD2	TRBV5-5	CASSLVPELASYTDTQYF	TGTGCCAGCAGCTTGGTCCCCGAACTAGCGAGTTACACAGATACGCAGTATTTT
19	few	TRBJ2-7	TRBD1	TRBV19	CASSRSGTGYEPTAYEQYF	TGTGCCAGTAGTAGATCCGGGACAGGTTACGAACCAACAGCTTACGAGCAGTACTTC
14	NA	TRBJ2-5	TRBD1	TRBV7-6	CASSADRVRETQYF	TGTGCCAGCAGCGCCGACAGGGTTCGGGAGACCCAGTACTTC
15	NA	TRBJ2-7	NA	TRBV6-2/TRBV6-3	CASSGRRQGSYEQYF	TGTGCCAGCAGTGGGAGGAGACAGGGTAGCTACGAGCAGTACTTC
13	NA	TRBJ2-7	TRBD2	TRBV14	CASRVSGIYEQYF	TGTGCCAGCAGGGTTAGCGGGATCTACGAGCAGTACTTC
18	NA	TRBJ2-7	NA	TRBV5-1	CASSLGESWSVRLYEQYF	TGCGCCAGCAGCTTGGGCGAGAGTTGGTCGGTACGCCTCTACGAGCAGTACTTC
13	NA	TRBJ2-5	TRBD2	TRBV11-2	CASSGGGKETQYF	TGTGCCAGCAGCGGGGGGGGTAAAGAGACCCAGTACTTC
14	few	TRBJ1-3	NA	TRBV9	CASSAGISGNTIYF	TGTGCCAGCAGCGCGGGAATCTCTGGAAACACCATATATTTT
20	NA	TRBJ2-3	NA	TRBV16	CASSQTPTPLTAHREDTQYF	TGTGCCAGCAGCCAAACCCCCACCCCACTGACAGCTCACAGGGAAGATACGCAGTATTTT
15	many	TRBJ1-5	NA	TRBV4-2	CASSQEEGTNQPQHF	TGTGCCAGCAGCCAAGAGGAGGGGACCAATCAGCCCCAGCATTTT
13	once	TRBJ1-1	NA	TRBV11-1	CASSLDSNTEAFF	TGTGCCAGCAGCTTAGACTCGAACACTGAAGCTTTCTTT
16	NA	TRBJ1-4	NA	TRBV6-4	CASSDPRALPDEKLFF	TGTGCCAGCAGTGACCCCAGGGCCCTTCCGGATGAAAAACTGTTTTTT
15	NA	TRBJ1-4	NA	TRBV20-1	CSASEQKATNEKLFF	TGCAGTGCTAGTGAGCAGAAAGCAACTAATGAAAAACTGTTTTTT
13	NA	TRBJ2-5	NA	TRBV7-8	CASSLQRQETQYF	TGTGCCAGCAGCTTACAGCGGCAAGAGACCCAGTACTTC
13	NA	TRBJ2-7	TRBD1	TRBV29-1	CSVQTGAPYEQYF	TGCAGCGTGCAAACAGGGGCGCCCTACGAGCAGTACTTC
15	NA	TRBJ1-2	NA	TRBV5-1	CASSSLGTLNYGYTF	TGCGCCAGCAGCTCCCTCGGGACACTTAACTATGGCTACACCTTC
16	NA	TRBJ2-5	TRBD2	TRBV18	CASSPMGLAGVETQYF	TGTGCCAGCTCACCTATGGGACTAGCGGGAGTAGAGACCCAGTACTTC
16	once	TRBJ1-3	TRBD1	TRBV6-2/TRBV6-3	CASSRLGQKGGNTIYF	TGTGCCAGCAGCCGGTTGGGACAGAAAGGAGGAAACACCATATATTTT
15	NA	TRBJ2-1	TRBD2	TRBV10-3	CAISGSGRSYNEQFF	TGTGCCATCAGTGGGAGCGGGAGATCCTACAATGAGCAGTTCTTC
16	few	TRBJ2-5	TRBD2	TRBV5-1	CASSFLVGGKQETQYF	TGCGCCAGCAGCTTTCTGGTGGGGGGGAAACAAGAGACCCAGTACTTC
15	few	TRBJ1-1	NA	TRBV7-9	CASSSRSTGNTEAFF	TGTGCCAGCAGCAGTAGGTCTACAGGGAACACTGAAGCTTTCTTT
16	NA	TRBJ2-5	NA	TRBV27	CASRSLRASLGETQYF	TGTGCCAGCAGGTCGCTCAGGGCCTCCCTCGGAGAGACCCAGTACTTC
12	NA	TRBJ2-5	NA	TRBV11-3	CASSLAQGPQYF	TGTGCCAGCAGCTTAGCCCAGGGCCCCCAGTACTTC